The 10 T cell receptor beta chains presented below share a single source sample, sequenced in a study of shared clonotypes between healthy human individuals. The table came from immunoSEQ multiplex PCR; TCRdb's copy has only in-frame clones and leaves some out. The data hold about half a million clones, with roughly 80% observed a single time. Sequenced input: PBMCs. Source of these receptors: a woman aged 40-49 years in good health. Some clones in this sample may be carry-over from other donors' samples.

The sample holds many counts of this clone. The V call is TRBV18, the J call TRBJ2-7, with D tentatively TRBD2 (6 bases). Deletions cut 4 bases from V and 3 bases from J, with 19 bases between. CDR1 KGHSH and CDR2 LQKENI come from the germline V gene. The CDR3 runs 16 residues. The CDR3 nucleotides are TGTGCCAGCTCACTCGGAACACGGACTACCCACTACGAGCAGTACTTC. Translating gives CASSLGTRTTHYEQYF.

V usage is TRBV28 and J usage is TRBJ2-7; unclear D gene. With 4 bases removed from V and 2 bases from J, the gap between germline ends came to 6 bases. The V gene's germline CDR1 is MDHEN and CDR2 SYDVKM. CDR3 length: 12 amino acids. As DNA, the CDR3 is TGTGCCAGCAGTTCAATGGCCTACGAGCAGTACTTC. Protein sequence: CASSSMAYEQYF.

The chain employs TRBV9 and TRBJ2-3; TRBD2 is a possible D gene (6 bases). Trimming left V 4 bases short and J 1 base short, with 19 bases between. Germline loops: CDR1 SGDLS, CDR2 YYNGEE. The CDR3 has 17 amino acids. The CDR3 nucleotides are TGTGCCAGCAGCCTCACCCTCCTGGCTAGCGGCACAGATACGCAGTATTTT. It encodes CASSLTLLASGTDTQYF.

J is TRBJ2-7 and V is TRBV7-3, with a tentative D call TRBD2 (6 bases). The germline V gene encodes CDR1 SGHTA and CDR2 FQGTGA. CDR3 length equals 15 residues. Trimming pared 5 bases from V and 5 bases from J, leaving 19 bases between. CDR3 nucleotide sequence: TGTGCCAGCAGCCATTCGGGCGGGACGCTGAACGAGCAGTACTTC. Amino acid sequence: CASSHSGGTLNEQYF.

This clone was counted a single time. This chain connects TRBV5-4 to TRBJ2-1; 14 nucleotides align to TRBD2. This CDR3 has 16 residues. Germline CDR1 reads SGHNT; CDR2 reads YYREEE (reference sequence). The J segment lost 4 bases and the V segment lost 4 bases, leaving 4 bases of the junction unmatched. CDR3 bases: TGTGCCAGCAGCATCGGGACTAGCGGGAGTTACAATGAGCAGTTCTTC. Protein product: CASSIGTSGSYNEQFF.

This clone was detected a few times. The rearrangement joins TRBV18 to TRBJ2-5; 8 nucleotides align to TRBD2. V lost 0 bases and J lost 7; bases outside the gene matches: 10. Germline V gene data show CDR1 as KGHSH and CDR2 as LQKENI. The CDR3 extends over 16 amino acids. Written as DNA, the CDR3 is TGTGCCAGCTCACCACCGGTAACAGCGGGAGAAGGGACCCAGTACTTC. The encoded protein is CASSPPVTAGEGTQYF.

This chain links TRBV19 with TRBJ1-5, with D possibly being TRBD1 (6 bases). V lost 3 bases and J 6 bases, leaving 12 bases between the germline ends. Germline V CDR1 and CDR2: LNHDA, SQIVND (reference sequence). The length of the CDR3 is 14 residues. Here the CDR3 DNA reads TGTGCCAGTAGTATGATGGGGGCGGTTCAGCCCCAGCATTTT. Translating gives CASSMMGAVQPQHF.

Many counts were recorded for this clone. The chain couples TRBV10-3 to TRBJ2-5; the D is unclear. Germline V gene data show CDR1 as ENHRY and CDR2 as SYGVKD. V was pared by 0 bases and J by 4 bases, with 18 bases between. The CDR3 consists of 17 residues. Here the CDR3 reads CAISESSYKLPRETQYF. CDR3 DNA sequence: TGTGCCATCAGTGAGTCCAGTTACAAACTACCTCGAGAGACCCAGTACTTC.

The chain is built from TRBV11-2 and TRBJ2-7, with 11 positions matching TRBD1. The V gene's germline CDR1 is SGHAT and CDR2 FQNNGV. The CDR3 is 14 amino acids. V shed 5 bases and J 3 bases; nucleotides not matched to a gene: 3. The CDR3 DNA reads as TGTGCCAGCAGCCCCGGGACAGGGGGCTACGAGCAGTACTTC. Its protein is CASSPGTGGYEQYF. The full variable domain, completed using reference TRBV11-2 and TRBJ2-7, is EAGVAQSPRYKIIEKRQSVAFWCNPISGHATLYWYQQILGQGPKLLIQFQNNGVVDDSQLPKDRFSAERLKGVDSTLKIQPAKLEDSAVYLCASSPGTGGYEQYFGPGTRLTVT.

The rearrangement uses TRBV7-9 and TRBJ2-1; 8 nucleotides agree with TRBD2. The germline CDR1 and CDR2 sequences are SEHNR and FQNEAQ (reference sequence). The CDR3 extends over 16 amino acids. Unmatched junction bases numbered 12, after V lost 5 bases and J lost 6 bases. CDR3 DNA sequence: TGTGCCAGCAGCCCCCGGGGGACTAGAAGTACCAATGAGCAGTTCTTC. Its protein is CASSPRGTRSTNEQFF.